This entry concerns a single TCR beta chain. The antigen remains unidentified. Clones were sequenced by immunoSEQ multiplex PCR, and TCRdb holds only the in-frame ones, with some missing. The sample has around 200,000 clones, 70% to 90% seen once. This specimen comes from a study of T cell responses to AZD1222 COVID-19 vaccine. Findings and caveats of the study: Spike-specific TCR breadth and depth rose after two AZD1222 doses.

V lost 4 bases to trimming and J lost 3 bases, with 9 bases between them. This CDR3 contains 13 residues. This receptor was obtained from an adult in good health. Sample: peripheral blood, taken on day 0 of AZD1222 vaccination. V usage is TRBV12-3 or TRBV12-4 and J usage is TRBJ1-1, with unresolved D. The CDR3 DNA is TGTGCCAGCAGTTCTAGGCCGGACACTGAAGCTTTCTTT. Translating it yields CASSSRPDTEAFF.